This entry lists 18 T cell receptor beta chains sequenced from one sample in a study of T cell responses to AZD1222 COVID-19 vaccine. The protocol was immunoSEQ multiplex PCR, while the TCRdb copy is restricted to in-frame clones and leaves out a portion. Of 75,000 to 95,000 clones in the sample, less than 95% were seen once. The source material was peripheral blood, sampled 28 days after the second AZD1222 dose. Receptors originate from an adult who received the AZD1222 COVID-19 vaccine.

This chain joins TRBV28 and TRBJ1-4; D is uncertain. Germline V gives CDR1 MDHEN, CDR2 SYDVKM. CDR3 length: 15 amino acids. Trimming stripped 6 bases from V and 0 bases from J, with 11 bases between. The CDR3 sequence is CASRIYSPTNEKLFF. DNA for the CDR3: TGTGCCAGCAGGATCTACAGTCCAACTAATGAAAAACTGTTTTTT.

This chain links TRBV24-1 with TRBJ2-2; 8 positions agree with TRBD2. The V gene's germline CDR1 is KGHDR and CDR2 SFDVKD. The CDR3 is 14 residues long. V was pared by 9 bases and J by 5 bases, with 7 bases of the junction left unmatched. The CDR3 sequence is CATSGLAGTGELFF. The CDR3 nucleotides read TGTGCCACCTCCGGGCTAGCGGGTACCGGGGAGCTGTTTTTT.

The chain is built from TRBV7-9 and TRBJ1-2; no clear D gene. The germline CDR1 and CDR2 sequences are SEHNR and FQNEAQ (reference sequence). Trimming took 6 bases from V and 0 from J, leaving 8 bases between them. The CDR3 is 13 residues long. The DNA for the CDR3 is TGTGCCAGCAGGATGGGAGCTAACTATGGCTACACCTTC. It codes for CASRMGANYGYTF. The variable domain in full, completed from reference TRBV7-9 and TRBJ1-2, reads DTGVSQNPRHKITKRGQNVTFRCDPISEHNRLYWYRQTLGQGPEFLTYFQNEAQLEKSRLLSDRFSAERPKGSFSTLEIQRTEQGDSAMYLCASRMGANYGYTFGSGTRLTVV.

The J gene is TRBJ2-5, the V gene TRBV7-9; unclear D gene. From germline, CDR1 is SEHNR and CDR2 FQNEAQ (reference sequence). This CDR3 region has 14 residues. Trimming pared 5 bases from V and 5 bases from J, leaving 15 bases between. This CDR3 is CASSPKGSGETQYF. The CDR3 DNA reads TGTGCCAGCAGCCCCAAGGGAAGTGGGGAGACCCAGTACTTC.

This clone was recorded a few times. This chain's CDR3 is CAWSPTGGYQPQHF. The CDR3 nucleotides are TGTGCCTGGAGTCCGACAGGGGGATATCAGCCCCAGCATTTT. The genes are TRBV30 and TRBJ1-5; 9 bases agree with TRBD1. CDR1 is GTSNPN, CDR2 SVGIG, per germline (reference sequence). The CDR3 loop spans 14 amino acids. The trim removed 2 bases at V and 5 bases at J, leaving 4 bases unmatched.

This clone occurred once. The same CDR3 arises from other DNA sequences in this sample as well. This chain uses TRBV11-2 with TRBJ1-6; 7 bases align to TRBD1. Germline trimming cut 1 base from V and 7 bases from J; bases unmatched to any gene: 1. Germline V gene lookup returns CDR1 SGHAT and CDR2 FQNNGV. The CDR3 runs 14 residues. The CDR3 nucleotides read TGTGCCAGCAGCTTAGGACAGGGAAATTCACCCCTCCACTTT. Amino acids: CASSLGQGNSPLHF.

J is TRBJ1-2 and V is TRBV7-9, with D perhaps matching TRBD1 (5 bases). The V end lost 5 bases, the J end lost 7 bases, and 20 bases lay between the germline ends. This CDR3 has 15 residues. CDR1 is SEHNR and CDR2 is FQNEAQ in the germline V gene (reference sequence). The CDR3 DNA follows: TGTGCCAGCAGCCTAGGGAGACAGTCTTCTATTGGCTACACCTTC. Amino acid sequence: CASSLGRQSSIGYTF.

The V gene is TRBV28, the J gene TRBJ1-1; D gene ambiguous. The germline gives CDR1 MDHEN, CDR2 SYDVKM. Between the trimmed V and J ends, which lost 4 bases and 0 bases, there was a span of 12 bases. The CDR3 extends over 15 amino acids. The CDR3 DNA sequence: TGTGCCAGCAGTTCCCGGATGACTTTGAACACTGAAGCTTTCTTT. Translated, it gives CASSSRMTLNTEAFF.

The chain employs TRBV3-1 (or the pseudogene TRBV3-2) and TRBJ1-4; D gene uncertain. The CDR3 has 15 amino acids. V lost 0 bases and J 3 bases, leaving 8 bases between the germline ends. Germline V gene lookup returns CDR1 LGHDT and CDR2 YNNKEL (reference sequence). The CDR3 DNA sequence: TGTGCCAGCAGCCAAGATCCGGCCTCTAATGAAAAACTGTTTTTT. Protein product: CASSQDPASNEKLFF.

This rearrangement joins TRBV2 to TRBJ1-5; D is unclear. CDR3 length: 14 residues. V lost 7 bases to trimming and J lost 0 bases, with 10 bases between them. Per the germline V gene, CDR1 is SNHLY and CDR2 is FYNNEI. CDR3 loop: CASNRFYSNQPQHF. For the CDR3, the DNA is TGTGCCAGCAACCGGTTTTATAGCAATCAGCCCCAGCATTTT.

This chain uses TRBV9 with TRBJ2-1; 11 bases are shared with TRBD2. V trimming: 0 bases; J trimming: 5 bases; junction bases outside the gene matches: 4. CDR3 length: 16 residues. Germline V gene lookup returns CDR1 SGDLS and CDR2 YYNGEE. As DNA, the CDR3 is TGTGCCAGCAGCGTAGCTGGGACTAGCGGAAACAATGAGCAGTTCTTC. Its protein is CASSVAGTSGNNEQFF.

The CDR3 bases are TGTGCCAGCAGCTCTCAGGGAGGGCAGCCCCAGCATTTT. Its protein product is CASSSQGGQPQHF. J is TRBJ1-5 and V is TRBV3-1 (or the pseudogene TRBV3-2); D is possibly TRBD1 (5 bases). In germline, CDR1 is LGHDT, CDR2 YNNKEL (reference sequence). CDR3 length: 13 amino acids. The ends were cut back, 5 bases at V and 7 bases at J, with 12 bases in the middle.

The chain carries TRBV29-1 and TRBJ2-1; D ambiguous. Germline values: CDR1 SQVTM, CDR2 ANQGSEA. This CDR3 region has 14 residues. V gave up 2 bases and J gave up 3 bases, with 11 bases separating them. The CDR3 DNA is TGCAGCGTTGAAAAGTATTTGGGCTACAATGAGCAGTTCTTC. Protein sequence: CSVEKYLGYNEQFF.

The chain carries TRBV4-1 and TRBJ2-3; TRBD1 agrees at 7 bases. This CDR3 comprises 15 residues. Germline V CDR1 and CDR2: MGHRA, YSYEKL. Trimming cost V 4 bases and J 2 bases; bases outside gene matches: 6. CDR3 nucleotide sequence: TGCGCCAGCAGCCTTTGGACAGGTTCCACAGATACGCAGTATTTT. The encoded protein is CASSLWTGSTDTQYF.

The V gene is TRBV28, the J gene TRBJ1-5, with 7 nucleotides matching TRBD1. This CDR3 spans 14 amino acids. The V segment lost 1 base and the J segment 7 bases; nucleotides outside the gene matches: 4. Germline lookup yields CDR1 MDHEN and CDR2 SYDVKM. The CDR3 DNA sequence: TGTGCCAGCAGTTTATCGGGGGACAGACAGCCCCAGCATTTT. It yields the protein CASSLSGDRQPQHF.

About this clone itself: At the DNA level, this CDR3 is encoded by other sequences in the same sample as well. In DNA form, the CDR3 reads TGTGCCAGCTCACCACGGACAGGGGATGAAAAACTGTTTTTT. Encoded protein: CASSPRTGDEKLFF. This rearrangement joins TRBV18 to TRBJ1-4, with 9 bases lining up with TRBD1. The CDR3 loop spans 14 amino acids. V dropped 1 base and J dropped 6; count of bases not matched to a gene: 0. Germline V gives CDR1 KGHSH, CDR2 LQKENI.

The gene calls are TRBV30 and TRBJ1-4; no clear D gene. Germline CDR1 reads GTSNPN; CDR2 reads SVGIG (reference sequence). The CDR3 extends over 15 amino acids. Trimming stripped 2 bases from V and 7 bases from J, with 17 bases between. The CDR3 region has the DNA TGTGCCTGGAGTCCCCGCTTAGGGATAGTTGAAAAACTGTTTTTT. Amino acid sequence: CAWSPRLGIVEKLFF.

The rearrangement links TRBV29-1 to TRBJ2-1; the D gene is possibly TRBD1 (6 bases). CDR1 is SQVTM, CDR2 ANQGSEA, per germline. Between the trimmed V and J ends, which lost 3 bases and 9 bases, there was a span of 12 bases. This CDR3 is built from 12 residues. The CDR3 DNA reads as TGCAGCGTTGATGCAGGGGCCGGTGAGCAGTTCTTC. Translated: CSVDAGAGEQFF.